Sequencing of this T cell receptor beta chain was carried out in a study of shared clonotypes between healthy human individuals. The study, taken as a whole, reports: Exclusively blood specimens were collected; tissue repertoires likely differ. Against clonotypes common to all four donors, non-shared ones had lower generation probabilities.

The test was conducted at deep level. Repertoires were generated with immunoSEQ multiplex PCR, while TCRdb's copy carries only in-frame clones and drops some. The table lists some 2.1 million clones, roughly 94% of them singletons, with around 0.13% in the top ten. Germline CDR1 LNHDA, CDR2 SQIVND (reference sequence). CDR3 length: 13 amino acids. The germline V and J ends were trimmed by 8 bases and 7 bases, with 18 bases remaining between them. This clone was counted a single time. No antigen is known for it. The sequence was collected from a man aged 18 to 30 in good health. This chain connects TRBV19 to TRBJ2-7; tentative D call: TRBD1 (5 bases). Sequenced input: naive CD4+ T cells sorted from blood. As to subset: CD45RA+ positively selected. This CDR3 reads CASAYRFSREQYF. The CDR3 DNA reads TGTGCCAGTGCTTACAGGTTTTCGAGGGAGCAGTACTTC.